This entry features one T cell receptor (beta chain) sequence. This receptor's antigen is unknown. One base away there is no much larger clone; base qualities are not given. This sample is drawn from a study of T cells after posttransplantation cyclophosphamide listed by TCRdb under 2016. Regarding the complete study: T cell repertoire reconstitution was tracked by TRB sequencing after myeloablative bone marrow transplantation in which posttransplantation cyclophosphamide was used as GVHD prophylaxis. Antigen receptor sequencing covered samples from 35 PTCy-treated patients and about 17 of their related bone marrow donors. Blood from every one of the 34 PTCy patients who had 1-year posttransplant specimens underwent TRB sequencing. In 3 patients, up to about 3 additional blood samples taken between 2 and 5.2 years after transplant also underwent TRB sequencing, as did pretransplant blood from several patients. Because TRA and TRB clonality correlated tightly in some 10 samples, the subsequent TCR analyses were limited to TRB only. Public TRB sequences were searched against a database of over 3,600 sequences associated with responses to pathogens, tumor antigens, self-antigens and alloantigens.

TRB sequencing used genomic DNA with the immunoSEQ assay at survey resolution or the hsTCRB kit. Regarding the original processing steps: The immunoSEQ software handled the initial read processing, while the LymphoSeq R package was used for the repertoire analyses. Clonality was calculated as 1 minus normalized Shannon entropy, and the Gini coefficient was also calculated for each TRB dataset. To infer phenotypes in unsorted samples, TRB sequences from sorted subsets of the recipient or donor were mapped onto the unsorted samples of the same recipient. The table was pulled from immuneACCESS by TCRdb, which kept in-frame rearrangements only. Such tables lose some clones; where checked, under half of the loss comes from unresolved V genes, and the rest has no known cause. From that table come the V and J calls and clone size; the DNA was used to work out D and trimming. The sample table shows 9,000 to 15,000 clones, and approximately 80% are seen once. The top ten clones comprise about 4% of the sample.

Study-level results and caveats: Across fewer than 50 patients, recipient CMV seropositivity and CMV reactivation were highly associated with TRB clonality; PTCy diversity was similar to CNI/methotrexate controls. The TRB repertoires of T cells infiltrating skin or GI tract showed only limited overlap with the TRB repertoires of T cells in blood. Donor-recipient similarity was low at 1-2 months but rose over the first year, and later blood repertoires were often dominated by donor CD8+ memory clones.

The control cohort was ten or so patients given myeloablative marrow transplants with methotrexate plus a calcineurin inhibitor, sampled 1 year after transplant. Peripheral blood and bone marrow mononuclear cells were isolated by Ficoll-Hypaque density centrifugation and were cryopreserved. This TCR was recovered from a male patient between 25 and 39 years old who received an allogeneic stem cell transplant from an unrelated donor, was CMV-positive, and had acute GVHD only. Some T cells present after a transplant may be cells of the graft donor. The source material was PBMCs, sampled 350 to 400 days after allogeneic stem cell transplant with calcineurin inhibitor and methotrexate.

The bases read TGTGCCAGCAGCACTCCGGGACAGGTGTTGCAGTACTTC. Its translation reads: CASSTPGQVLQYF. This sequence uses TRBV5-4 and TRBJ2-7, and TRBD1 aligns with 8 junction nucleotides. The CDR3 covers 13 residues, taking in both the cysteine and the phenylalanine. The retained sequence is limited to the CDR3, 39 bases, with the frame set at the first base. According to the germline V gene (reference sequence), CDR1 reads SGHNT and CDR2 reads YYREEE. V is cut back by 4 bases and J by 9 bases, with 9 bases in the junction unmatched.